These 30 T cell receptor beta chains were all obtained from the same sample, sequenced in a study of Graves' ophthalmopathy and Graves' hyperthyroidism. RNA transcripts were the template, and TCR beta CDR3 regions were amplified from them. RT-PCR in the first round used HTBI primers; a second-round multiplex PCR followed. In TCRdb, the multiplex PCR reads were re-called with MiXCR into one record per CDR3 protein. Of 200,000 to 300,000 distinct CDR3 sequences in the sample, around 42% were seen once. Sequenced input: peripheral blood. Every receptor here comes from an adult man with Graves' ophthalmopathy.

About this clonotype itself: A read error may produce the germline difference seen at one junction end. The gene calls are TRBV7-3 and TRBJ2-7; tentative D call: TRBD1 (5 bases). The CDR3 has 14 residues. Germline CDR1 reads SGHTA; CDR2 reads FQGTGA. The CDR3 here is CASSLARTSYGQYF. The CDR3 DNA follows: TGTGCCAGCAGCTTAGCCCGGACATCCTACGGGCAGTACTTC.

V usage is TRBV19 and J usage is TRBJ2-2, with 7 bases aligning to TRBD1. V dropped 1 base and J dropped 1; count of bases not matched to a gene: 0. CDR1 LNHDA and CDR2 SQIVND come from the germline V gene (reference sequence). This CDR3 region has 15 residues. CDR3 region: CASSIGTGNTGELFF. CDR3 coding DNA: TGTGCCAGTAGTATAGGGACAGGGAACACCGGGGAGCTGTTTTTT.

The chain employs TRBV7-6 and TRBJ1-1, with a tentative D call TRBD1 (6 bases). CDR1 and CDR2 from the germline V gene are SGHVS and FNYEAQ. CDR3 size: 14 residues. Trimming left V 5 bases short and J 4 bases short, with 14 bases between. CDR3 sequence: CASSATLQGTEAFF. The CDR3 coding sequence is TGTGCCAGCAGCGCCACCCTACAGGGCACTGAAGCTTTCTTT.

This clonotype was recorded once. V is TRBV15 and J is TRBJ1-2; D call uncertain. This CDR3 region has 14 residues. The V gene lost 0 bases and the J gene lost 4 bases, with 9 bases spanning the gap. The germline V gene encodes CDR1 LNHNV and CDR2 YYDKDF (reference sequence). The CDR3 DNA reads as TGTGCCACCAGCAGAGAGGCGGACTCCTATGGCTACACCTTC. Translation gives CATSREADSYGYTF.

The V gene is TRBV12-3 or TRBV12-4, the J gene TRBJ2-2; possible D gene TRBD1, 5 bases. Between the trimmed V and J ends, which lost 7 bases and 1 base, there was a span of 10 bases. This CDR3 comprises 14 residues. The CDR3 DNA sequence: TGTGCCAGCACCTCTGGACAGAACACCGGGGAGCTGTTTTTT. Amino acid sequence: CASTSGQNTGELFF.

The chain uses TRBV7-3 and TRBJ2-6; 9 positions match TRBD2. With 3 bases clipped from V and 3 bases from J, the junction kept 6 bases outside the gene matches. This CDR3 has 17 residues. The germline V gene has CDR1 SGHTA and CDR2 FQGTGA. This CDR3 reads CASSFRRGGDGANVLTF. The CDR3 DNA is TGTGCCAGCAGCTTTCGGCGGGGGGGCGATGGGGCCAACGTCCTGACTTTC.

This clonotype has just a few counts. The rearrangement uses TRBV3-1 and TRBJ1-2; the match to TRBD1 covers 7 bases. The junction had 6 bases not matched to a gene; V was cut back by 4 bases and J by 4 bases. The germline V gene encodes CDR1 LGHDT and CDR2 YNNKEL (reference sequence). The CDR3 is made up of 14 amino acids. This CDR3 reads CASSPMTGSYGYTF. CDR3 nucleotide sequence: TGTGCCAGCAGCCCTATGACAGGGTCCTATGGCTACACCTTC.

The chain has TRBV11-2 and TRBJ2-2; 11 bases line up with TRBD2. Germline loops: CDR1 SGHAT, CDR2 FQNNGV. This CDR3 comprises 16 residues. Trimming cost V 5 bases and J 3 bases; bases outside gene matches: 5. Here the CDR3 reads CASSRGTSGDTGELFF. The CDR3 bases are TGTGCCAGCAGCCGTGGGACTAGCGGAGACACCGGGGAGCTGTTTTTT.

A note on this clonotype: Compared with germline, one end of the junction differs, possibly owing to a read error. This CDR3 reads CSARDLQPPGSNTEASF. The CDR3 nucleotides read TGCAGTGCTAGAGATCTACAACCTCCTGGGTCGAACACTGAAGCTTCCTTT. V and J are TRBV20-1 and TRBJ1-1; D unresolved. The CDR3 is 17 residues long. CDR1 and CDR2 from the germline V gene are DFQATT and SNEGSKA (reference sequence).

The rearrangement uses TRBV10-2 and TRBJ2-5, with 7 nucleotides matching TRBD2. CDR1 is WSHSY, CDR2 SAAADI, per germline. CDR3 size: 16 residues. V trimming: 6 bases; J trimming: 6 bases; junction bases outside the gene matches: 16. Here the CDR3 DNA reads TGCGCCAGCAGCCAGCTCCAACTAGCGAATCGAAAGACCCAGTACTTC. It yields the protein CASSQLQLANRKTQYF.

This clonotype appeared a few times. The gene calls are TRBV20-1 and TRBJ1-2; 8 bases align to TRBD1. This CDR3 contains 13 residues. V lost 5 bases and J lost 2; bases outside the gene matches: 4. The germline V gene encodes CDR1 DFQATT and CDR2 SNEGSKA (reference sequence). CDR3 amino acids: CSAGTGRNYGYTF. CDR3 DNA: TGCAGTGCTGGGACAGGAAGAAACTATGGCTACACCTTC.

This chain uses TRBV7-8 with TRBJ1-1, with 8 positions matching TRBD1. Unmatched junction bases numbered 6, after V lost 3 bases and J lost 6 bases. CDR3 length: 14 amino acids. Germline CDR1 is SGHVS and CDR2 is FQNEAQ. CDR3 amino acids: CASSLGQASPEAFF. The CDR3 nucleotides read TGTGCCAGCAGCTTGGGACAGGCGAGCCCTGAAGCTTTCTTT.

On this clonotype: This may be a read error: a much more frequent sequence differs by one nucleotide. This chain connects TRBV29-1 to TRBJ1-1; unclear D gene. Germline V gene data show CDR1 as SQVTM and CDR2 as ANQGSEA. This CDR3 spans 11 amino acids. The CDR3 here is CSVEGNTGAFF. CDR3 coding DNA: TGCAGCGTTGAGGGGAACACTGGAGCTTTCTTT. Full variable domain (rest looked up from reference TRBV29-1 and TRBJ1-1): SAVISQKPSRDICQRGTSLTIQCQVDSQVTMMFWYRQQPGQSLTLIATANQGSEATYESGFVIDKFPISRPNLTFSTLTVSNMSPEDSSIYLCSVEGNTGAFFGQGTRLTVV.

This clonotype was seen just once. The chain joins TRBV20-1 to TRBJ2-7; 14 bases agree with TRBD2. The CDR3 covers 16 residues. In germline, CDR1 is DFQATT, CDR2 SNEGSKA (reference sequence). The junction had 12 bases not matched to a gene; V was cut back by 6 bases and J by 5 bases. CDR3 in amino acids: CSAHTGTSGSFHEQYF. The CDR3 DNA reads TGCAGTGCGCACACCGGGACTAGCGGGAGTTTCCACGAGCAGTACTTC.

The chain uses TRBV4-2 and TRBJ1-4, with 7 bases fitting TRBD1. The length of the CDR3 is 15 residues. After removal of 1 base from V and 8 bases from J, the junction contained 7 bases not matched to a gene. CDR1 is LGHNA and CDR2 is YNFKEQ in the germline V gene. CDR3 nucleotide sequence: TGTGCCAGCAGCCAAGTTCAGGGGGATAAAGAAAAACTGTTTTTT. This encodes CASSQVQGDKEKLFF.

The genes are TRBV10-3 and TRBJ1-5, with TRBD1 identical over 9 bases. J gave up 3 bases and V 3 bases, and 6 bases lay outside the gene matches. CDR1 and CDR2 (germline): ENHRY, SYGVKD. CDR3 size: 16 residues. The CDR3 loop reads CAISDPGQGTNQPQHF. The DNA for the CDR3 is TGTGCCATCAGTGATCCGGGACAGGGCACCAATCAGCCCCAGCATTTT.

The chain employs TRBV25-1 and TRBJ1-5; the match to TRBD1 covers 8 bases. From germline, CDR1 is MGHDK and CDR2 SYGVNS. The CDR3 has 14 amino acids. V trimming: 6 bases; J trimming: 6 bases; junction bases outside the gene matches: 7. The CDR3 nucleotides are TGTGCCAGCAGCCTAGGACAGGGTTTTCAGCCCCAGCATTTT. Protein sequence: CASSLGQGFQPQHF. The variable domain in full, completed from reference TRBV25-1 and TRBJ1-5, reads EADIYQTPRYLVIGTGKKITLECSQTMGHDKMYWYQQDPGMELHLIHYSYGVNSTEKGDLSSESTVSRIRTEHFPLTLESARPSHTSQYLCASSLGQGFQPQHFGDGTRLSIL.

The V gene is TRBV19, the J gene TRBJ1-2; D might be TRBD1 (5 bases). The germline V gene encodes CDR1 LNHDA and CDR2 SQIVND (reference sequence). V lost 5 bases and J lost 2, with 12 bases in between. The CDR3 consists of 14 residues. CDR3 in DNA: TGTGCCAGTAGTTCCGCTAGGGGAAACTATGGCTACACCTTC. Translation gives CASSSARGNYGYTF. The variable domain in full, completed from reference TRBV19 and TRBJ1-2, reads DGGITQSPKYLFRKEGQNVTLSCEQNLNHDAMYWYRQDPGQGLRLIYYSQIVNDFQKGDIAEGYSVSREKKESFPLTVTSAQKNPTAFYLCASSSARGNYGYTFGSGTRLTVV.

This clonotype was seen only a few times. The V and J genes are TRBV7-9 and TRBJ1-1, with D uncertain. Germline V gives CDR1 SEHNR, CDR2 FQNEAQ (reference sequence). This CDR3 has 14 residues. V dropped 2 bases and J dropped 0 bases, with 7 bases sitting between them. The CDR3 bases are TGTGCCAGCAGCTTATCGGAACTGAACACTGAAGCTTTCTTT. Its protein is CASSLSELNTEAFF. Looking up the rest from reference TRBV7-9 and TRBJ1-1 gives the full variable domain: DTGVSQNPRHKITKRGQNVTFRCDPISEHNRLYWYRQTLGQGPEFLTYFQNEAQLEKSRLLSDRFSAERPKGSFSTLEIQRTEQGDSAMYLCASSLSELNTEAFFGQGTRLTVV.

Comment on this clonotype: A junction boundary mismatches the germline segment, possibly from a read error. The chain employs TRBV9 and TRBJ1-2; D gene uncertain. Germline CDR1 reads SGDLS; CDR2 reads YYNGEE. CDR3 length equals 16 residues. For the CDR3, the DNA is TGCGCCAGCAGCACATGGCTGAGGGATAGCTATGATGGCTACACCTTC. Protein product: CASSTWLRDSYDGYTF. Variable domain in full (rest from reference TRBV9 and TRBJ1-2): DSGVTQTPKHLITATGQRVTLRCSPRSGDLSVYWYQQSLDQGLQFLIQYYNGEERAKGNILERFSAQQFPDLHSELNLSSLELGDSALYFCASSTWLRDSYDGYTFGSGTRLTVV.

This clonotype was picked up one time. The CDR3, as DNA: TGTGCCAGTAGTACCCCGGGACTAGCGGGAGCGTCCCAAGAGACCCAGTACTTC. Protein: CASSTPGLAGASQETQYF. The rearrangement joins TRBV19 to TRBJ2-5, with 14 bases fitting TRBD2. J gave up 1 base and V 4 bases, and 8 bases lay outside the gene matches. This CDR3 comprises 18 residues. The germline V gene has CDR1 LNHDA and CDR2 SQIVND (reference sequence).

The rearrangement joins TRBV7-2 to TRBJ2-7, with 10 bases aligning to TRBD2. V gave up 5 bases and J gave up 9 bases; unmatched junction bases: 7. The CDR3 has 13 amino acids. Germline V gene sequence: CDR1 SGHTA, CDR2 FQGNSA. The CDR3 loop is CASSQRLAGGQYF. The CDR3 coding sequence is TGTGCCAGCAGCCAAAGATTAGCGGGAGGGCAGTACTTC. The full variable domain, with the rest looked up from reference TRBV7-2 and TRBJ2-7, is GAGVSQSPSNKVTEKGKDVELRCDPISGHTALYWYRQSLGQGLEFLIYFQGNSAPDKSGLPSDRFSAERTGGSVSTLTIQRTQQEDSAVYLCASSQRLAGGQYFGPGTRLTVT.

This clonotype was detected a few times. The V and J genes are TRBV7-2 and TRBJ1-2; D is undetermined. Trimming took 4 bases from V and 1 from J, leaving 13 bases between them. The CDR3 extends over 15 amino acids. In germline, CDR1 is SGHTA, CDR2 FQGNSA. CDR3 coding DNA: TGTGCCAGCAGCTCCAGAGGCAGTCTTAACTATGGCTACACCTTC. Translating it yields CASSSRGSLNYGYTF.

This clonotype was counted only a few times. V gene TRBV20-1 combines with J gene TRBJ1-3; D may be TRBD1 (5 bases). V lost 4 bases and J lost 4, with 14 bases in between. The CDR3 runs to 14 residues. The germline gives CDR1 DFQATT, CDR2 SNEGSKA (reference sequence). CDR3 sequence (DNA): TGCAGTGCTACAGGGTCGAGGGGAGGAAACACCATATATTTT. This gives the protein CSATGSRGGNTIYF.

This rearrangement joins TRBV9 to TRBJ2-5; 10 nucleotides align to TRBD2. Germline V lookup: CDR1 SGDLS, CDR2 YYNGEE. The ends lost 3 bases at V and 5 bases at J; junction bases unmatched: 10. This CDR3 is 16 amino acids long. In nucleotides, the CDR3 is TGTGCCAGCAGCGGAAGAAGCGGGAGGGCCGGGGAGACCCAGTACTTC. Protein product: CASSGRSGRAGETQYF.

V gene TRBV29-1 combines with J gene TRBJ1-3; D perhaps matches TRBD1 (5 bases). CDR3 size: 13 residues. Germline loops: CDR1 SQVTM, CDR2 ANQGSEA. V lost 8 bases and J lost 0, with 11 bases in between. The CDR3 sequence: CSLTGGSGNTIYF. The DNA of the CDR3 is TGCAGCTTAACAGGAGGCTCTGGAAACACCATATATTTT.

This clonotype was observed a few times. This chain joins TRBV5-1 and TRBJ1-2, with TRBD1 matching 10 bases. V lost 2 bases and J lost 5; bases outside the gene matches: 6. CDR1 SGHRS and CDR2 YFSETQ come from the germline V gene. This CDR3 is 15 amino acids long. The chain's CDR3 is CASSFSTGGKYGYTF. The CDR3 DNA reads TGCGCCAGCAGCTTTTCGACAGGGGGCAAGTATGGCTACACCTTC.

The chain joins TRBV6-5 to TRBJ1-1; TRBD1 is a possible D gene (5 bases). Germline V gene sequence: CDR1 MNHEY, CDR2 SVGAGI. V lost 0 bases and J lost 7, with 12 bases in between. The CDR3 contains 14 residues. The DNA of the CDR3 is TGTGCCAGCAGTTACTCCCCTTCCGACAGTGAAGCTTTCTTT. It yields the protein CASSYSPSDSEAFF.

The chain has TRBV5-1 and TRBJ2-7, with D uncertain. Trimming shortened V by 4 bases and J by 3 bases, and 11 bases separated the two germline ends. The CDR3 extends over 13 amino acids. Looked up from germline, CDR1 is SGHRS and CDR2 is YFSETQ. The CDR3 is CASSVEPVYEQYF. As DNA, the CDR3 is TGCGCCAGCAGCGTAGAGCCGGTCTACGAGCAGTACTTC.

This clonotype was observed a few times. The rearrangement uses TRBV10-3 and TRBJ1-5; D possibly corresponds to TRBD1 (5 bases). The CDR3 length is 15 residues. CDR1 and CDR2 (germline): ENHRY, SYGVKD. The ends were cut back, 0 bases at V and 1 base at J, with 7 bases in the middle. The CDR3 sequence is CAISESWDSNQPQHF. CDR3 nucleotide sequence: TGTGCCATCAGTGAGTCGTGGGACAGCAATCAGCCCCAGCATTTT.